This T cell receptor beta chain was obtained from a study of shared clonotypes between healthy human individuals. Overall study: Sampling drew on donors who were a couple of women and a few men aged 18 to 49.

Germline values: CDR1 SGHRS, CDR2 YFSETQ. This CDR3 contains 18 residues. The ends were cut back, 5 bases at V and 0 bases at J, with 21 bases in the middle. The assay used deep level. Using immunoSEQ multiplex PCR, the repertoire was profiled, and TCRdb retains in-frame clones only, with some absent. The sample has 450,000 to 600,000 clones, 79% seen once. Sequenced material: PBMCs. This chain connects TRBV5-1 to TRBJ1-3; D is ambiguous. The origin of this receptor is a middle-aged woman in good health. Some clones in this sample may be carry-over from other donors' samples. The CDR3 sequence: CASRLYPRGRYSGNTIYF. CDR3 DNA sequence: TGCGCCAGCAGGCTATACCCTAGAGGACGGTACTCTGGAAACACCATATATTTT.